This T cell receptor (beta chain) was retrieved from a study of T cells after posttransplantation cyclophosphamide. This CDR3 has 14 residues. V lost 4 bases and J lost 0, with 11 bases in between. In germline, CDR1 is SGHDT, CDR2 YYEEEE. Profiling relied on immunoSEQ multiplex PCR, and the TCRdb table lists in-frame clones only, not all of them. This table has roughly 15,000 clones, around 86% appearing once. Control samples came 1 year after myeloablative marrow transplants with methotrexate plus calcineurin inhibitor. The receptor comes from a male patient aged 50 to 59 who received an allogeneic stem cell transplant from an unrelated donor, was CMV-positive, and had chronic GVHD only. Part of the T cell pool may stem from the graft donor. The sequencing used PBMCs, collected after an allogeneic stem cell transplant with a calcineurin inhibitor and methotrexate. The chain uses TRBV5-6 and TRBJ2-7; D perhaps matches TRBD2 (5 bases). CDR3 coding DNA: TGTGCCAGCAGCATAGGTGGGAGCTCCTACGAGCAGTACTTC. Translation gives CASSIGGSSYEQYF.